A selection of T cell receptor beta chains follows, all from one sample in a study of blood T cell repertoires in COVID-19. Assay used: immunoSEQ multiplex PCR; TCRdb lists only in-frame clones, some missing. The table records about 190,000 clones, around 85% of them present only once. Sequenced: peripheral blood. These receptors all stem from a man aged 30 to 45 with acute or convalescent COVID-19. CDR3s include the opening cysteine and the closing phenylalanine or tryptophan. Each record gives: V gene, CDR3 protein.

>TRBV6-5
CATRTGFSGNTIYF
>TRBV28
CASPIPDYTF
>TRBV2
CASRTRGGKQETQYF
>TRBV19
CASRPLLDFIIQPQHF
>TRBV28
CASRRSGQGRKSIQYF
>TRBV19
CASALVGRSNGYTF
>TRBV7-3
CASRPQGATRYTF
>TRBV2
CASKGDSGNTIYF
>TRBV19
CASSIVLAGGPYNEQFF
>TRBV7-3
CASSLAGLAGDKNEQFF
>TRBV2
CASSDSRDYSNQPQHF
>TRBV19
CASSPDSSGANVLTF
>TRBV6-5
CASRSAGGEQYF
>TRBV2
CASSRAGGPSSTDTQYF
>TRBV12-3/TRBV12-4
CASSQKGRQPQHF
>TRBV5-5
CASSLDPPGLAGVQQFF
>TRBV5-1
CASSLASTTYEQYF
>TRBV11-3
CASSPRDTYNQPQHF
>TRBV28
CAIEQGDPYYGYTF
>TRBV27
CASSSLSRGGLETQYF
>TRBV6-5
CASSYRESNQPQHF
>TRBV6-5
CASSSHLLAGHGQQYF
>TRBV25-1
CAITPAGHRSYNEQFF
>TRBV30
CAWLYTGGFRSEKLFF
>TRBV7-9
CASNWASGTGEQYF
>TRBV2
CASSEAGGPPRDF